This T cell receptor (beta chain) stems from a study of radiotherapy plus CTLA-4 blockade in lung cancer. About the research overall: Among enrolled patients, approximately 18% responded and less than 40% achieved disease control. Overall study findings and caveats: With interferon-beta, early dynamics of blood T cell clones were reported to best predict response. Blood TCR clones of tumor origin expanded after radiotherapy plus ipilimumab.

Germline V gene lookup returns CDR1 LGHNT and CDR2 FRNRAP. This CDR3 has 16 amino acids. V dropped 4 bases and J dropped 2; count of bases not matched to a gene: 8. The data were produced by immunoSEQ multiplex PCR, yet TCRdb's version contains in-frame clones alone and is incomplete. The sample has about 51,000 clones, 79% seen once. Chemo-refractory metastatic non-small-cell lung cancer patients underwent focal radiation alongside CTLA-4 blockade with ipilimumab. With respect to this clone: The antigen is undetermined.

This rearrangement joins TRBV12-5 to TRBJ2-3, with TRBD2 matching 8 bases. The material was peripheral blood, obtained from a patient treated with radiotherapy plus ipilimumab. The receptor's source is a human donor with non-small cell lung cancer who had a complete response to radiotherapy plus ipilimumab. The CDR3 loop reads CASGSSGSGITDTQYF. CDR3 bases: TGTGCTAGTGGTTCCTCGGGTAGCGGGATCACAGATACGCAGTATTTT.